What follows are 29 T cell receptor beta chains derived from one specimen sequenced in a study of early T cells in non-severe SARS-CoV-2 infection. Using its own MiXCR run on the 5' RACE reads, TCRdb lists one record per CDR3 protein. This table holds 65,000 to 70,000 distinct CDR3 sequences, 9% to 15% found once. Sequencing used whole blood. These receptors originate from an adult who was a healthcare worker with PCR-confirmed SARS-CoV-2 infection or an uninfected control (not recorded which).

This clonotype occurred many times. The chain couples TRBV7-2 to TRBJ2-7; 8 bases map to TRBD2. The CDR3 consists of 15 residues. Trimming removed 1 base from V and 3 bases from J; junction bases left unmatched: 5. Germline V CDR1 and CDR2: SGHTA, FQGNSA. The CDR3 DNA sequence: TGTGCCAGCAGCTTAGATTGGCGGGGGGTCTACGAGCAGTACTTC. This translates into CASSLDWRGVYEQYF.

This clonotype was counted between two and nine times. The chain links TRBV11-2 to TRBJ2-5; tentative D call: TRBD2 (6 bases). The CDR3 loop spans 15 amino acids. V shed 5 bases and J shed 0 bases, with 13 bases lying between them. Germline V gene lookup returns CDR1 SGHAT and CDR2 FQNNGV. The CDR3 DNA follows: TGTGCCAGCAGCCCGGGACTCCACAACCAAGAGACCCAGTACTTC. Protein product: CASSPGLHNQETQYF.

In this sample, this clonotype turned up a few times. The chain joins TRBV7-8 to TRBJ2-1, with 10 bases fitting TRBD2. Losses at the gene ends were 4 bases for V and 3 bases for J; bases not matched to a gene: 6. The CDR3 spans 16 residues. Germline CDR1 is SGHVS and CDR2 is FQNEAQ. The CDR3 is CASSYLAGDLYNEQFF. In DNA form, the CDR3 reads TGTGCCAGCAGCTATCTAGCGGGGGATCTCTACAATGAGCAGTTCTTC.

This clonotype came up many times. V is TRBV7-2 and J is TRBJ2-7, with a weak D call TRBD2 (6 bases). V dropped 5 bases and J dropped 3 bases, with 14 bases sitting between them. Germline lookup yields CDR1 SGHTA and CDR2 FQGNSA. The CDR3 sequence is 14 residues long. CDR3 in amino acids: CASSLSGALYEQYF. The CDR3 DNA sequence: TGTGCCAGCAGCCTTAGCGGAGCCCTCTACGAGCAGTACTTC.

This clonotype has a count of ten or more. The chain carries TRBV7-2 and TRBJ2-3; no firm D call. Trimming removed 1 base from V and 6 bases from J, with 8 bases in between. Germline V lookup: CDR1 SGHTA, CDR2 FQGNSA. This CDR3 comprises 13 residues. As DNA, the CDR3 is TGTGCCAGCAGCTTAGAATGGTGGGATACGCAGTATTTT. It yields the protein CASSLEWWDTQYF.

This clonotype was observed many times. This chain links TRBV10-3 with TRBJ2-4; 7 nucleotides agree with TRBD2. Germline CDR1 ENHRY, CDR2 SYGVKD. V shed 5 bases and J 7 bases; nucleotides not matched to a gene: 5. CDR3 length: 13 residues. The CDR3 sequence: CAISWRGSNIQYF. The CDR3 DNA sequence: TGTGCCATCAGTTGGCGGGGGAGCAACATTCAGTACTTC.

This clonotype has ten or more counts. V is TRBV7-9 and J is TRBJ1-2, with 8 bases matching TRBD1. The CDR3 consists of 16 residues. The trim removed 3 bases at V and 4 bases at J, leaving 10 bases unmatched. The V gene's germline CDR1 is SEHNR and CDR2 FQNEAQ (reference sequence). Written as DNA, the CDR3 is TGTGCCAGCAGCTTTTACCCCAGGGGGCGCAGCTATGGCTACACCTTC. Translation gives CASSFYPRGRSYGYTF.

This clonotype was observed many times. The rearrangement joins TRBV10-2 to TRBJ2-7; 10 nucleotides match TRBD1. CDR3 size: 13 residues. The germline V gene has CDR1 WSHSY and CDR2 SAAADI. The V and J ends lost 8 bases and 5 bases, in that order; junction bases with no gene match: 6. This chain's CDR3 is CASSGTGVHEQYF. Written as DNA, the CDR3 is TGCGCCAGCTCCGGGACAGGGGTCCACGAGCAGTACTTC.

This clonotype was seen more than once but under ten times. The chain joins TRBV7-9 to TRBJ2-5; 8 positions match TRBD1. The V and J ends lost 5 bases and 5 bases, in that order; junction bases with no gene match: 10. The CDR3 length is 15 residues. Germline CDR1 reads SEHNR; CDR2 reads FQNEAQ (reference sequence). The chain's CDR3 is CASSPDQGAGETQYF. CDR3 coding DNA: TGTGCCAGCAGCCCAGACCAGGGGGCAGGGGAGACCCAGTACTTC.

This clonotype was observed a few times. The genes are TRBV4-3 and TRBJ1-2; unclear D gene. Germline V gene sequence: CDR1 LGHNA, CDR2 YSLEER. The length of the CDR3 is 15 residues. Trimming cost V 0 bases and J 1 base, with 9 bases left between them. CDR3 DNA sequence: TGCGCCAGCAGCCAAGATCGTGGCAGTAACTATGGCTACACCTTC. This sequence encodes CASSQDRGSNYGYTF.

There are a few counts of this clonotype. The V call is TRBV20-1, the J call TRBJ2-3; TRBD1 might be the D (6 bases). Germline values: CDR1 DFQATT, CDR2 SNEGSKA (reference sequence). CDR3 size: 14 residues. Trimming took off 6 bases at V and 4 bases at J, with 17 bases between the two ends. The CDR3: CSAVNREWPDTQYF. In DNA, the CDR3 is TGCAGTGCCGTGAACAGGGAATGGCCAGATACGCAGTATTTT.

The genes are TRBV5-1 and TRBJ2-1; D possibly uses TRBD1 or TRBD2 (5 bases each). The CDR3 sequence is 15 residues long. The V end lost 5 bases, the J end lost 4 bases, and 16 bases lay between the germline ends. In germline, CDR1 is SGHRS, CDR2 YFSETQ. CDR3 amino acids: CASRALRGSYNEQFF. The CDR3 DNA reads as TGCGCCAGCAGGGCTCTCCGGGGCTCTTACAATGAGCAGTTCTTC.

In this sample, this clonotype turned up many times. The chain combines TRBV6-5 with TRBJ1-3, with unresolved D. This CDR3 is built from 15 residues. The ends were cut back, 0 bases at V and 4 bases at J, with 10 bases in the middle. Germline V gene data show CDR1 as MNHEY and CDR2 as SVGAGI. The CDR3 region has the DNA TGTGCCAGCAGTTACTCGATACAGCTAGGAAACACCATATATTTT. As protein: CASSYSIQLGNTIYF.

For this clonotype: Lacking the conserved final phenylalanine or tryptophan, this CDR3 likely reflects a read error. V and J are TRBV6-5 and TRBJ1-2, with D possibly being TRBD1 (5 bases). The V gene's germline CDR1 is MNHEY and CDR2 SVGAGI. V lost 8 bases and J lost 0, with 13 bases in between. The CDR3 contains 14 residues. CDR3 DNA: TGTGCCAGCTCCTCCGGACAATCTAACTATGGCTACACCTTG. Translation gives CASSSGQSNYGYTL.

The V and J genes are TRBV7-9 and TRBJ2-7, with D unresolved. CDR1 SEHNR and CDR2 FQNEAQ come from the germline V gene (reference sequence). The CDR3 has 14 amino acids. Trimming removed 3 bases from V and 4 bases from J, with 13 bases in between. The CDR3, as DNA: TGTGCCAGCAGCTTTACAAAGTACGGGTACGAGCAGTACTTC. Its protein is CASSFTKYGYEQYF.

This clonotype was seen more than once but under ten times. This chain uses TRBV10-3 with TRBJ1-2; D gene ambiguous. CDR1 and CDR2 from the germline V gene are ENHRY and SYGVKD. The CDR3 has 13 residues. The ends were cut back, 6 bases at V and 8 bases at J, with 16 bases in the middle. CDR3 DNA: TGTGCCATCAGGAACAGCCTGGAGAACGGCTACACCTTC. Translating gives CAIRNSLENGYTF.

The table lists this clonotype with a few counts. The V gene is TRBV20-1, the J gene TRBJ1-2; maybe TRBD1 (5 bases). CDR1 is DFQATT, CDR2 SNEGSKA, per germline (reference sequence). Trimming pared 1 base from V and 3 bases from J, leaving 9 bases between. The CDR3 length is 13 residues. CDR3 DNA sequence: TGCAGTGCTAGAGTCAAGGGACACTATGGCTACACCTTC. Its translation is CSARVKGHYGYTF.

This chain connects TRBV12-3 or TRBV12-4 to TRBJ1-2; TRBD1 might be the D (6 bases). The CDR3 spans 14 residues. The V gene lost 7 bases and the J gene lost 8 bases, with 20 bases spanning the gap. In DNA, the CDR3 is TGTGCCAGCACCTACGGGGGGGCAGTGGGAGGCTACACCTTC. Its translation is CASTYGGAVGGYTF.

The V call is TRBV4-3, the J call TRBJ1-4; no reliable D call. The V end was cut by 4 bases, the J end by 0 bases, with 12 bases between. This CDR3 region has 16 residues. Per the germline V gene, CDR1 is LGHNA and CDR2 is YSLEER. The CDR3 DNA reads as TGCGCCAGCAGCCCAGAGGGAGGGACAACTAATGAAAAACTGTTTTTT. Its translation is CASSPEGGTTNEKLFF.

This clonotype appeared a few times. The V call is TRBV10-3, the J call TRBJ2-5; maybe TRBD2 (6 bases). The V gene's germline CDR1 is ENHRY and CDR2 SYGVKD. V dropped 3 bases and J dropped 5 bases, with 13 bases sitting between them. The CDR3 sequence is 14 residues long. The CDR3 sequence is CAISETPEGETQYF. CDR3 DNA sequence: TGTGCCATCAGTGAAACCCCGGAGGGGGAGACCCAGTACTTC.

This clonotype was observed many times. This sequence joins TRBV10-2 and TRBJ2-7; D is unresolved. The CDR3 contains 15 residues. V lost 0 bases and J lost 2, with 11 bases in between. The germline V gene has CDR1 WSHSY and CDR2 SAAADI. CDR3 loop: CASSESSRRAYEQYF. DNA for the CDR3: TGCGCCAGCAGTGAGTCCTCGCGGAGAGCCTACGAGCAGTACTTC.

At least ten counts were recorded for this clonotype. This chain joins TRBV6-5 and TRBJ1-1; TRBD1 aligns across 10 bases. Germline-derived CDR1 and CDR2 are MNHEY and SVGAGI. The CDR3 covers 15 residues. With V trimmed by 4 bases and J by 4 bases, 6 bases remained unmatched. The CDR3 region is CASSSSTGGFTEAFF. CDR3 nucleotides: TGTGCCAGCAGTTCCTCGACAGGGGGCTTCACTGAAGCTTTCTTT.

This clonotype has just a few counts. CDR3 sequence (DNA): TGTGCCAGCAGCTTATTAGCTACAGGGTTCACTGAAGCTTTCTTT. As protein: CASSLLATGFTEAFF. This chain connects TRBV7-2 to TRBJ1-1; D might be TRBD1 (6 bases). V was cut by 2 bases and J by 4 bases, with 14 bases left in between. The CDR3 runs 15 residues. CDR1 SGHTA and CDR2 FQGNSA come from the germline V gene.

This clonotype was seen a few times. The V gene is TRBV10-3, the J gene TRBJ2-5, with a tentative D call TRBD1 (5 bases). Germline values: CDR1 ENHRY, CDR2 SYGVKD. V lost 4 bases, J lost 2 bases, and 8 bases lay in between. CDR3 length equals 13 residues. The CDR3 sequence is CAISGQLQETQYF. In nucleotides, the CDR3 is TGTGCCATCAGTGGACAGCTACAAGAGACCCAGTACTTC.

This clonotype appeared many times. This chain joins TRBV7-9 and TRBJ2-5; D unresolved. Germline V gives CDR1 SEHNR, CDR2 FQNEAQ (reference sequence). CDR3 size: 13 residues. Trimming removed 6 bases from V and 1 base from J, with 9 bases in between. The CDR3 region has the DNA TGTGCCAGCAGTCAAGGACCCCAAGAGACCCAGTACTTC. It is translated as CASSQGPQETQYF.

This clonotype has a handful of counts. The genes are TRBV7-9 and TRBJ2-1; the match to TRBD2 covers 12 bases. From germline, CDR1 is SEHNR and CDR2 FQNEAQ (reference sequence). V lost 2 bases to trimming and J lost 5 bases; unmatched junction nucleotides: 1. The CDR3 sequence is 15 residues long. This CDR3 reads CASSLTSGGHNEQFF. The CDR3 region has the DNA TGTGCCAGCAGCTTAACTAGCGGGGGGCACAATGAGCAGTTCTTC.

This clonotype appeared many times. The chain links TRBV6-5 to TRBJ2-6; D gene ambiguous. With 8 bases removed from V and 0 bases from J, the gap between germline ends came to 11 bases. The CDR3 has 15 residues. Germline lookup yields CDR1 MNHEY and CDR2 SVGAGI. CDR3 DNA: TGTGCCAGCCTAACGACTTCCTCTGGGGCCAACGTCCTGACTTTC. Translating it yields CASLTTSSGANVLTF.

The V and J genes are TRBV6-1 and TRBJ2-7; D remains ambiguous. With 7 bases removed from V and 2 bases from J, the gap between germline ends came to 18 bases. The CDR3 has 15 residues. Germline V lookup: CDR1 MNHNS, CDR2 SASEGT. The CDR3 sequence is CASTLQPGRTYEQYF. CDR3 bases: TGTGCCAGCACCCTCCAACCAGGACGGACCTACGAGCAGTACTTC.

This clonotype was seen only a few times. V usage is TRBV29-1 and J usage is TRBJ1-2; D is ambiguous. Germline V lookup: CDR1 SQVTM, CDR2 ANQGSEA. The CDR3 consists of 11 residues. V was trimmed by 2 bases and J by 6 bases, leaving 7 bases between them. CDR3 protein: CSVESGDGYTF. The CDR3 DNA follows: TGCAGCGTTGAATCCGGAGATGGCTACACCTTC.